Listed here are 31 T cell receptor beta chains from one sample, sequenced in a study of blood T cell repertoires in COVID-19. This table comes from immunoSEQ multiplex PCR, and its TCRdb copy is limited to in-frame clones, with some not included. The sample carries about 83,000 clones, 70% to 90% recorded once. Material: peripheral blood. These receptors originate from a woman of 80 years or more with acute or convalescent COVID-19.

The chain joins TRBV3-1 (or the pseudogene TRBV3-2) to TRBJ2-1, with TRBD2 matching over 8 bases. The ends lost 1 base at V and 4 bases at J; junction bases unmatched: 3. The CDR3 runs 15 residues. Looked up from germline, CDR1 is LGHDT and CDR2 is YNNKEL (reference sequence). The DNA for the CDR3 is TGTGCCAGCAGCCAAGCCGGGGGGGGATACAATGAGCAGTTCTTC. It encodes CASSQAGGGYNEQFF.

The chain carries TRBV19 and TRBJ1-1; weak D call: TRBD1 (6 bases). Trimming shortened V by 5 bases and J by 5 bases, and 15 bases separated the two germline ends. The CDR3 has 14 residues. Germline V gene lookup returns CDR1 LNHDA and CDR2 SQIVND (reference sequence). CDR3 DNA sequence: TGTGCCAGTAGTTTCCGGACAGTGGAAACTGAAGCTTTCTTT. Translating it yields CASSFRTVETEAFF.

This chain joins TRBV19 and TRBJ2-5; 9 bases agree with TRBD1. The CDR3 covers 13 residues. In germline, CDR1 is LNHDA, CDR2 SQIVND (reference sequence). Trimming took 7 bases from V and 4 from J; bases not matched to a gene: 4. The CDR3 loop is CASMSQGAETQYF. The CDR3 DNA follows: TGTGCCAGTATGTCACAGGGGGCAGAGACCCAGTACTTC.

This sequence joins TRBV5-1 and TRBJ2-3, with D perhaps matching TRBD2 (7 bases). There are 15 residues in the CDR3. The germline CDR1 and CDR2 sequences are SGHRS and YFSETQ. The V gene lost 6 bases and the J gene lost 0 bases, with 14 bases spanning the gap. CDR3 DNA sequence: TGCGCCAGCACCCGAGGGGGGGTAAGCACAGATACGCAGTATTTT. This gives the protein CASTRGGVSTDTQYF.

CDR3 sequence (DNA): TGTGCCAGCAGTTTAAGTGGGGGCGCAGGCTATGGCTACACCTTC. Translated: CASSLSGGAGYGYTF. The gene calls are TRBV28 and TRBJ1-2, with D possibly matching TRBD1 (6 bases). The CDR3 is made up of 15 amino acids. Germline CDR1 and CDR2: MDHEN and SYDVKM. Trimming shortened V by 2 bases and J by 4 bases, and 14 bases separated the two germline ends.

The chain carries TRBV9 and TRBJ2-5; D uncertain. The CDR3 totals 13 residues. Germline CDR1 and CDR2: SGDLS and YYNGEE. V lost 0 bases and J lost 7, with 10 bases in between. In nucleotides, the CDR3 is TGTGCCAGCAGCGTAGGTCGTACTGGGACCCAGTACTTC. Amino acid sequence: CASSVGRTGTQYF.

The rearrangement joins TRBV7-2 to TRBJ2-7; TRBD1 matches 8 bases. The CDR3 loop spans 13 amino acids. The germline V gene has CDR1 SGHTA and CDR2 FQGNSA. The J segment lost 6 bases and the V segment lost 2 bases, leaving 3 bases of the junction unmatched. DNA of the CDR3: TGTGCCAGCAGCTTAACAGGGGGACGCGAGCAGTACTTC. Translated: CASSLTGGREQYF.

J is TRBJ1-2 and V is TRBV5-1, with a weak D call TRBD1 (6 bases). Trimming removed 0 bases at V and 1 base at J, with 10 bases between. The CDR3 is 15 amino acids. In germline, CDR1 is SGHRS, CDR2 YFSETQ. The DNA for the CDR3 is TGCGCCAGCAGCTTGGTTCAGGGGAATAACTATGGCTACACCTTC. As protein: CASSLVQGNNYGYTF. The variable domain in full, completed from reference TRBV5-1 and TRBJ1-2, reads KAGVTQTPRYLIKTRGQQVTLSCSPISGHRSVSWYQQTPGQGLQFLFEYFSETQRNKGNFPGRFSGRQFSNSRSEMNVSTLELGDSALYLCASSLVQGNNYGYTFGSGTRLTVV.

The table lists this clone with a count of one. The J gene is TRBJ2-3, the V gene TRBV29-1, with 10 bases aligning to TRBD2. Trimming took 7 bases from V and 2 from J; bases not matched to a gene: 6. Germline CDR1 is SQVTM and CDR2 is ANQGSEA. CDR3 length: 14 amino acids. The CDR3 bases are TGCAGCGACCTGACTAGCGGGTACACAGATACGCAGTATTTT. This translates into CSDLTSGYTDTQYF.

V is TRBV6-5 and J is TRBJ1-2, with D perhaps matching TRBD1 (6 bases). Trimming cost V 5 bases and J 4 bases, with 11 bases left between them. The CDR3 covers 13 residues. Germline-derived CDR1 and CDR2 are MNHEY and SVGAGI. CDR3 DNA: TGTGCCAGCAGTAACCACAGGGTCTATGGCTACACCTTC. Translated: CASSNHRVYGYTF.

This clone was counted once. The rearrangement uses TRBV9 and TRBJ1-1; 7 nucleotides match TRBD1. The germline V gene has CDR1 SGDLS and CDR2 YYNGEE. This CDR3 region has 15 residues. Trimming removed 3 bases from V and 5 bases from J; junction bases left unmatched: 10. The CDR3 region is CASSALQGPGTEAFF. In DNA form, the CDR3 reads TGTGCCAGCAGCGCACTACAGGGGCCTGGGACTGAAGCTTTCTTT.

The chain recombines TRBV19 with TRBJ2-1, with 8 bases identical to TRBD1. The CDR3 has 16 amino acids. V trimming: 6 bases; J trimming: 5 bases; junction bases outside the gene matches: 12. CDR1 is LNHDA and CDR2 is SQIVND in the germline V gene (reference sequence). In DNA form, the CDR3 reads TGTGCCAGTAGCACTTTTGGACAGGGAAAGGACAATGAGCAGTTCTTC. Its translation is CASSTFGQGKDNEQFF. The whole variable domain, remainder taken from reference TRBV19 and TRBJ2-1, is DGGITQSPKYLFRKEGQNVTLSCEQNLNHDAMYWYRQDPGQGLRLIYYSQIVNDFQKGDIAEGYSVSREKKESFPLTVTSAQKNPTAFYLCASSTFGQGKDNEQFFGPGTRLTVL.

The V call is TRBV24-1, the J call TRBJ2-7; TRBD1 agrees at 9 bases. Germline-derived CDR1 and CDR2 are KGHDR and SFDVKD. The V gene end was trimmed by 4 bases and the J gene end by 5 bases; junction bases not matched to a gene: 8. The CDR3 is made up of 15 amino acids. The CDR3 DNA sequence: TGTGCCACCAGTGACGGACAGGGGAACCACCACGAGCAGTACTTC. Its translation is CATSDGQGNHHEQYF.

The chain recombines TRBV5-8 with TRBJ1-2, with 8 bases identical to TRBD1. Unmatched junction bases numbered 3, after V lost 1 base and J lost 4 bases. The CDR3 runs 14 residues. CDR1 and CDR2 from the germline V gene are SGHTS and YDEGEE. The CDR3, as DNA: TGTGCCAGCAGCTTGCAAACAGGGGGCTATGGCTACACCTTC. Protein sequence: CASSLQTGGYGYTF.

The rearrangement uses TRBV5-1 and TRBJ1-2, with D maybe TRBD1 (6 bases). Germline-derived CDR1 and CDR2 are SGHRS and YFSETQ. There are 16 residues in the CDR3. V dropped 3 bases and J dropped 4 bases, with 19 bases sitting between them. CDR3 DNA: TGCGCCAGCAGCTCCAGATCAGGACAGACCTCCTATGGCTACACCTTC. It specifies CASSSRSGQTSYGYTF.

The chain has TRBV3-1 (or the pseudogene TRBV3-2) and TRBJ1-2; the match to TRBD1 covers 8 bases. The CDR3 is 17 amino acids. V was clipped by 5 bases and J by 0 bases; unmatched bases: 11. Germline V gives CDR1 LGHDT, CDR2 YNNKEL (reference sequence). CDR3 protein: CASSSYYGQGSNYGYTF. The DNA of the CDR3 is TGTGCCAGCAGCTCCTATTATGGACAGGGATCTAACTATGGCTACACCTTC.

The chain couples TRBV6-5 to TRBJ1-6, with D unclear. CDR1 and CDR2 from the germline V gene are MNHEY and SVGAGI. The CDR3 length is 12 residues. Deletions cut 4 bases from V and 8 bases from J, with 6 bases between. The DNA for the CDR3 is TGTGCCAGCAGTTCGGGTTATTCACCCCTCCACTTT. As protein: CASSSGYSPLHF.

The V call is TRBV5-1, the J call TRBJ2-1; TRBD2 matches at 8 bases. The germline V gene encodes CDR1 SGHRS and CDR2 YFSETQ. V shed 4 bases and J 2 bases; nucleotides not matched to a gene: 8. The CDR3 totals 16 residues. CDR3 amino acids: CASSPDPGGPYNEQFF. CDR3 nucleotides: TGCGCCAGCAGCCCAGACCCGGGGGGGCCCTACAATGAGCAGTTCTTC. Based on the CDR3 plus reference TRBV5-1 and TRBJ2-1, the full variable domain is KAGVTQTPRYLIKTRGQQVTLSCSPISGHRSVSWYQQTPGQGLQFLFEYFSETQRNKGNFPGRFSGRQFSNSRSEMNVSTLELGDSALYLCASSPDPGGPYNEQFFGPGTRLTVL.

CDR3 nucleotide sequence: TGTGCCAGCCGTCCCGGGACAGAGACCTACGAGCAGTACTTC. Encoded protein: CASRPGTETYEQYF. V usage is TRBV28 and J usage is TRBJ2-7, with TRBD1 matching over 7 bases. V trimming: 8 bases; J trimming: 2 bases; junction bases outside the gene matches: 9. CDR1 and CDR2 from the germline V gene are MDHEN and SYDVKM. The CDR3 extends over 14 amino acids.

V and J are TRBV4-1 and TRBJ1-2; the D gene is possibly TRBD1 (6 bases). This CDR3 has 15 residues. The germline gives CDR1 MGHRA, CDR2 YSYEKL. Trimming left V 0 bases short and J 3 bases short, with 11 bases between. CDR3 sequence (DNA): TGCGCCAGCAGCCAAGAGGGAGGGGGGGACTATGGCTACACCTTC. This gives the protein CASSQEGGGDYGYTF.

This clone has only one observation. The DNA for the CDR3 is TGTGCCAGCAGCGTAGGACTAGCGGGGTCCTACGAGCAGTACTTC. The encoded protein is CASSVGLAGSYEQYF. The chain has TRBV9 and TRBJ2-7; TRBD2 aligns across 11 bases. This CDR3 has 15 residues. Germline assignment: CDR1 SGDLS and CDR2 YYNGEE. V shed 0 bases and J 1 base; nucleotides not matched to a gene: 0.

The genes are TRBV7-8 and TRBJ1-4, with D possibly being TRBD1 (6 bases). V was clipped by 4 bases and J by 7 bases, with 16 bases between them. This CDR3 spans 15 amino acids. Germline CDR1 SGHVS, CDR2 FQNEAQ. As DNA, the CDR3 is TGTGCCAGCAGCTGGGGGCCAGGCGGTACTGAAAAACTGTTTTTT. Translation: CASSWGPGGTEKLFF.

The chain employs TRBV6-5 and TRBJ2-5; tentative D call: TRBD1 (5 bases). Looked up from germline, CDR1 is MNHEY and CDR2 is SVGAGI. This CDR3 spans 15 amino acids. V lost 6 bases, J lost 1 base, and 15 bases lay in between. The CDR3 reads CASSSTQGIQETQYF. The CDR3 region has the DNA TGTGCCAGCAGCTCTACCCAGGGCATCCAAGAGACCCAGTACTTC.

The CDR3 DNA is TGTGCCAGCAGCTCCCTCGGCAGGGCTGGACATTTT. Residues: CASSSLGRAGHF. The chain combines TRBV2 with TRBJ1-5; TRBD1 is a possible D gene (5 bases). Looked up from germline, CDR1 is SNHLY and CDR2 is FYNNEI. This CDR3 has 12 residues. The V end was cut by 6 bases, the J end by 16 bases, with 19 bases between.

The V call is TRBV27, the J call TRBJ2-1, with 7 bases identical to TRBD2. The CDR3 runs to 15 residues. The germline CDR1 and CDR2 sequences are MNHEY and SMNVEV (reference sequence). Trimming at V came to 3 bases and at J to 6 bases, leaving 8 bases not matched to a gene. The CDR3 is CASSFSPLATNEQFF. DNA for the CDR3: TGTGCCAGCAGTTTCTCGCCACTAGCGACCAATGAGCAGTTCTTC.

This chain links TRBV27 with TRBJ1-2; 8 positions agree with TRBD1. With V trimmed by 3 bases and J by 7 bases, 4 bases remained unmatched. Germline V gene data show CDR1 as MNHEY and CDR2 as SMNVEV (reference sequence). The CDR3 extends over 13 amino acids. The CDR3 loop reads CASSFGTGFGYTF. The CDR3 nucleotides read TGTGCCAGCAGTTTCGGGACAGGTTTTGGCTACACCTTC.

V usage is TRBV28 and J usage is TRBJ2-1; 8 positions match TRBD2. V was pared by 8 bases and J by 4 bases, with 7 bases of the junction left unmatched. The length of the CDR3 is 14 residues. Germline V CDR1 and CDR2: MDHEN, SYDVKM. The CDR3 spells CASLPGGPYNEQFF. The DNA of the CDR3 is TGTGCCAGCCTCCCGGGGGGGCCGTACAATGAGCAGTTCTTC.

The chain uses TRBV7-2 and TRBJ1-2, with 9 bases that match TRBD1. The germline V gene has CDR1 SGHTA and CDR2 FQGNSA. V lost 5 bases and J lost 6; bases outside the gene matches: 10. The CDR3 has 15 residues. CDR3 amino acids: CASSMHRGQGNGYTF. As DNA, the CDR3 is TGTGCCAGCAGCATGCACAGGGGGCAGGGGAATGGCTACACCTTC.

The gene calls are TRBV5-1 and TRBJ2-6; tentatively, D is TRBD2 (5 bases). The CDR3 runs to 17 residues. Germline values: CDR1 SGHRS, CDR2 YFSETQ. Trimming pared 1 base from V and 0 bases from J, leaving 11 bases between. Here the CDR3 reads CASSLYGEGSGANVLTF. Written as DNA, the CDR3 is TGCGCCAGCAGCTTGTATGGAGAGGGCTCTGGGGCCAACGTCCTGACTTTC.

This clone was detected only once. V and J are TRBV28 and TRBJ1-2; 7 nucleotides match TRBD1. Germline CDR1 and CDR2: MDHEN and SYDVKM. Trimming at V came to 8 bases and at J to 6 bases, leaving 9 bases not matched to a gene. The CDR3 has 13 residues. In DNA, the CDR3 is TGTGCCAGCGGGACAGTGACTAGTCATGGCTACACCTTC. Its translation is CASGTVTSHGYTF.

This clone appeared a single time. The chain couples TRBV14 to TRBJ1-2; TRBD1 aligns across 7 bases. J gave up 6 bases and V 4 bases, and 8 bases lay outside the gene matches. Germline V gene lookup returns CDR1 SGHDN and CDR2 FVKESK. The CDR3 has 14 residues. DNA for the CDR3: TGTGCCAGCAGCCCTTTGACAGGGTATGATGGCTACACCTTC. This codes for CASSPLTGYDGYTF. The variable domain in full, with the rest retrieved from reference TRBV14 and TRBJ1-2, is EAGVTQFPSHSVIEKGQTVTLRCDPISGHDNLYWYRRVMGKEIKFLLHFVKESKQDESGMPNNRFLAERTGGTYSTLKVQPAELEDSGVYFCASSPLTGYDGYTFGSGTRLTVV.